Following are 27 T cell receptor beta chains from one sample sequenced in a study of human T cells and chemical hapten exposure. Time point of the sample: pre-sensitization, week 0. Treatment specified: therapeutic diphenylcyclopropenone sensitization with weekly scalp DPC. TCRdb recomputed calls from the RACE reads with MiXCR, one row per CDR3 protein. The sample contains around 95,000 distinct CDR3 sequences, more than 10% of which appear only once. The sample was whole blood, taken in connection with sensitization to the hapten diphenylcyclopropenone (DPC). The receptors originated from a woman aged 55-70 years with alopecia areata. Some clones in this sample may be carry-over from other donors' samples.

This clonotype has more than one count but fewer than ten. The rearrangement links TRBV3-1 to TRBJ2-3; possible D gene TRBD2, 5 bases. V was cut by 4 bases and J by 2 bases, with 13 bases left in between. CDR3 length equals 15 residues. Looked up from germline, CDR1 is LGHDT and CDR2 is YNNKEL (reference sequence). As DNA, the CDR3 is TGTGCCAGCAGCCCCCAGGACTTCCTCACAGATACGCAGTATTTT. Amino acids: CASSPQDFLTDTQYF.

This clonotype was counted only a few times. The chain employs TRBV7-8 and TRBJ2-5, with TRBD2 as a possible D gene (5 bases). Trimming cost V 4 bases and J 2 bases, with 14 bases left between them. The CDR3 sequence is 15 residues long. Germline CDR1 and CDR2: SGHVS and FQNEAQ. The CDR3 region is CASSSMAREQETQYF. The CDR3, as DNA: TGTGCCAGCAGCTCCATGGCCCGGGAACAAGAGACCCAGTACTTC. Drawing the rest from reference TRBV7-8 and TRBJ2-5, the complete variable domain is GAGVSQSPRYKVAKRGQDVALRCDPISGHVSLFWYQQALGQGPEFLTYFQNEAQLDKSGLPSDRFFAERPEGSVSTLKIQRTQQEDSAVYLCASSSMAREQETQYFGPGTRLLVL.

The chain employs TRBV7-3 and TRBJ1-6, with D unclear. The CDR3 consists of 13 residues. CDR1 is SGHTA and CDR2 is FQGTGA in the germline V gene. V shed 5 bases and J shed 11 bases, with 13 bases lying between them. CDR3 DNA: TGTGCCAGCAGCAGAAGTGGAGACCCACCCCTCCACTTT. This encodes CASSRSGDPPLHF.

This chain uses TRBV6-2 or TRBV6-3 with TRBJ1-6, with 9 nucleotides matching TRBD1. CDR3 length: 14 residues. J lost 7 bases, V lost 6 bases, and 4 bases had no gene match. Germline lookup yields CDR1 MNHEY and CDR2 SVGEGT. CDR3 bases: TGTGCCAGCAGAGCGGGACAGGGAAATTCACCCCTCCACTTT. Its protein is CASRAGQGNSPLHF.

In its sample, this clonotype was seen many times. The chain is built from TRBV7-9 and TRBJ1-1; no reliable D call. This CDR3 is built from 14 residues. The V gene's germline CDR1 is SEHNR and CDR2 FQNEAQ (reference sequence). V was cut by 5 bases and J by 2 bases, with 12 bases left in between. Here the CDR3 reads CASSPYSHNTEAFF. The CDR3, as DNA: TGTGCCAGCAGCCCCTATTCCCACAACACTGAAGCTTTCTTT.

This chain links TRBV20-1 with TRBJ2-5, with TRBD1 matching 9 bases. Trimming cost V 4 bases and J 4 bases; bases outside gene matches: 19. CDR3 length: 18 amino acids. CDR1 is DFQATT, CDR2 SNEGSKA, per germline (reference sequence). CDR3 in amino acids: CSAISWGDRALRGETQYF. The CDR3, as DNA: TGCAGTGCTATCAGTTGGGGGGACAGGGCGTTAAGAGGAGAGACCCAGTACTTC.

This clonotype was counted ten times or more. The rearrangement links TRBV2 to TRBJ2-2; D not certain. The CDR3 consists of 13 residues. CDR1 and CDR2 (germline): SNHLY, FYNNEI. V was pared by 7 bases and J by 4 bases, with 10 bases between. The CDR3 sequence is CASKWQSTGELFF. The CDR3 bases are TGTGCCAGCAAGTGGCAGTCCACCGGGGAGCTGTTTTTT. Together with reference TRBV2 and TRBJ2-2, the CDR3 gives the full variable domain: EPEVTQTPSHQVTQMGQEVILRCVPISNHLYFYWYRQILGQKVEFLVSFYNNEISEKSEIFDDQFSVERPDGSNFTLKIRSTKLEDSAMYFCASKWQSTGELFFGEGSRLTVL.

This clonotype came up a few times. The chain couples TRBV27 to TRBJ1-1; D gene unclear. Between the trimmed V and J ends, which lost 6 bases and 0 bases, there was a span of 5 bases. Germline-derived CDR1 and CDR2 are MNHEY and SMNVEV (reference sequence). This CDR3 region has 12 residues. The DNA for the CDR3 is TGTGCCAGCAGCAGGCTGAACACTGAAGCTTTCTTT. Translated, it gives CASSRLNTEAFF.

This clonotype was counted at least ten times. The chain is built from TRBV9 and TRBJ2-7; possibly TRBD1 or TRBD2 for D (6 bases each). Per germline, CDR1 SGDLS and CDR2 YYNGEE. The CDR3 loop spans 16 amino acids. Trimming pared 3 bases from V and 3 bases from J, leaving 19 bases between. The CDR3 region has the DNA TGTGCCAGCAGCGCCTCCGGGGGCGGAGCGGACTACGAGCAGTACTTC. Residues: CASSASGGGADYEQYF.

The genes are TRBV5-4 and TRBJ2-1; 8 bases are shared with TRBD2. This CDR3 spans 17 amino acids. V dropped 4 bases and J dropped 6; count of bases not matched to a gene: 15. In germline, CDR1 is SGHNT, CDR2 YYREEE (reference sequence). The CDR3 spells CASSPFRGGDGSNEQFF. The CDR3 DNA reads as TGTGCCAGCAGCCCCTTTCGGGGGGGCGACGGTTCCAATGAGCAGTTCTTC.

CDR3 amino acids: CASRPLSSGGTQHF. CDR3 nucleotide sequence: TGTGCCAGCAGACCATTGAGCTCCGGTGGGACCCAGCATTTT. This chain joins TRBV12-3 or TRBV12-4 and TRBJ1-5; D remains unclear. The CDR3 is 14 amino acids. V lost 6 bases, J lost 11 bases, and 20 bases lay in between.

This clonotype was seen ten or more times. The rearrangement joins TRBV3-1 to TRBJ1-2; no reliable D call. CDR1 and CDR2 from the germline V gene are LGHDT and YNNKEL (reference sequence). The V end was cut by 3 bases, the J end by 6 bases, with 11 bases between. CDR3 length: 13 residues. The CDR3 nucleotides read TGTGCCAGCAGCCAGGCAGGCTGGGATGGCTACACCTTC. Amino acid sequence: CASSQAGWDGYTF.

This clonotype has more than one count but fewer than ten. Here the CDR3 reads CASSFETSETQYF. The CDR3 DNA sequence: TGTGCCAGCAGCTTTGAGACATCCGAGACCCAGTACTTC. The chain combines TRBV5-5 with TRBJ2-5; D not certain. Per the germline V gene, CDR1 is SGHKS and CDR2 is YYEKEE (reference sequence). V was pared by 2 bases and J by 5 bases, with 10 bases between. There are 13 residues in the CDR3.

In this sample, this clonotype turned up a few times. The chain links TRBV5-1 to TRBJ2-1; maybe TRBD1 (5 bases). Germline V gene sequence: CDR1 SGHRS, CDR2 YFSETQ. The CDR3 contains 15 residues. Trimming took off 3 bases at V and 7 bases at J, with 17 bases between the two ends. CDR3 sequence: CASSYDQGAKNEQFF. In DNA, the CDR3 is TGCGCCAGCAGCTACGACCAGGGTGCGAAAAATGAGCAGTTCTTC. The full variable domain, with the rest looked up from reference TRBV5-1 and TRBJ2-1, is KAGVTQTPRYLIKTRGQQVTLSCSPISGHRSVSWYQQTPGQGLQFLFEYFSETQRNKGNFPGRFSGRQFSNSRSEMNVSTLELGDSALYLCASSYDQGAKNEQFFGPGTRLTVL.

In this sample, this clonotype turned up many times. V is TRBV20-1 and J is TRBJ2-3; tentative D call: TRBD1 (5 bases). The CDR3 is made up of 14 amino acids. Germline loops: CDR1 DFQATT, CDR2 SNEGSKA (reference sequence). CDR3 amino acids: CSFLGRVNTDTQYF. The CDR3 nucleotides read TGCAGCTTCCTGGGCAGGGTGAACACAGATACGCAGTATTTT.

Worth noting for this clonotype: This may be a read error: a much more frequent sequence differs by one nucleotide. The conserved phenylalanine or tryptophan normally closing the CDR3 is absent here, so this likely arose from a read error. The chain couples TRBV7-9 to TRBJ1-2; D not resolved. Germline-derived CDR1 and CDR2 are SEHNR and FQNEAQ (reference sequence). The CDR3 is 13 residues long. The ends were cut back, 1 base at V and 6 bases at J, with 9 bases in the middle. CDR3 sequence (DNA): TGTGCCAGCAGCTTAGGGGCGGGGAATGGCTACACCCTC. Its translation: CASSLGAGNGYTL.

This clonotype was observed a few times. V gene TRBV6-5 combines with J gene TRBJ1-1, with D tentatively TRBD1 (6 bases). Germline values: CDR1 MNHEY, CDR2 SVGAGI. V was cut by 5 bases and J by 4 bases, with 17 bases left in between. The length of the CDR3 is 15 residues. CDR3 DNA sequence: TGTGCCAGCAGTCCCGAAGGGGGGGGCCGCACTGAAGCTTTCTTT. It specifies CASSPEGGGRTEAFF.

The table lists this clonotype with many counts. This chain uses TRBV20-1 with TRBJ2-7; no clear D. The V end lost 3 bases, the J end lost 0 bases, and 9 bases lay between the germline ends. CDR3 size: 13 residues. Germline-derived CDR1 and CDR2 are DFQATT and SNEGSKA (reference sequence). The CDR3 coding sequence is TGCAGTGCTAGCCGCCCGGACTCCTACGAGCAGTACTTC. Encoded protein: CSASRPDSYEQYF.

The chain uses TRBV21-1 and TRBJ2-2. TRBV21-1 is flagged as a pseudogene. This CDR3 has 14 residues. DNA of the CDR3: TGTGCCAGCAGCAAAGAACAGCTCACCGGGGAGCTGTTTTTT. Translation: CASSKEQLTGELFF.

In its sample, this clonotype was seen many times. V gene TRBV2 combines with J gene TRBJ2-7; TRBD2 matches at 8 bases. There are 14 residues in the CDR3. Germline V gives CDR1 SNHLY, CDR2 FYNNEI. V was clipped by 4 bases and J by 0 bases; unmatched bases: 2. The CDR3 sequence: CASSASGHSYEQYF. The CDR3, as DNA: TGTGCCAGCAGTGCTAGCGGGCACTCCTACGAGCAGTACTTC. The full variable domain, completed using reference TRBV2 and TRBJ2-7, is EPEVTQTPSHQVTQMGQEVILRCVPISNHLYFYWYRQILGQKVEFLVSFYNNEISEKSEIFDDQFSVERPDGSNFTLKIRSTKLEDSAMYFCASSASGHSYEQYFGPGTRLTVT.

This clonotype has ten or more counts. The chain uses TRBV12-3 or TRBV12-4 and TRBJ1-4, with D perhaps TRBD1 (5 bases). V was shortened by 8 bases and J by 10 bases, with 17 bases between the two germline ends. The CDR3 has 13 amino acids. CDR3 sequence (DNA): TGTGCCAGCGGGGGGTATAGTCTTGGAAAACTGTTTTTT. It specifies CASGGYSLGKLFF.

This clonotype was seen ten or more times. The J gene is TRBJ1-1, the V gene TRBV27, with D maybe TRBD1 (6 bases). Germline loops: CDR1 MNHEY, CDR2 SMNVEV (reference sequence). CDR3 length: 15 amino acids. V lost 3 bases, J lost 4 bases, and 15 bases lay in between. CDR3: CASSFAGHPFTEAFF. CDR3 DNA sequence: TGTGCCAGCAGTTTTGCGGGACATCCCTTCACTGAAGCTTTCTTT.

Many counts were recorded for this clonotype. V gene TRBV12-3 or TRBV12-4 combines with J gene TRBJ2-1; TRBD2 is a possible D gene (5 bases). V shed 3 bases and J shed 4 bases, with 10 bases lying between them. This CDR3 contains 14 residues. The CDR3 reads CASSFRERYNEQFF. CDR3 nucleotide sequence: TGTGCCAGCAGTTTTAGGGAGAGGTACAATGAGCAGTTCTTC.

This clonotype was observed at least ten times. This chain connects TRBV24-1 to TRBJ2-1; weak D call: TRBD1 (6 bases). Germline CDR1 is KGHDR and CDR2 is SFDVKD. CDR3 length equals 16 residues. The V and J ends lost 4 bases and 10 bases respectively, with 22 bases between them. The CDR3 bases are TGTGCCACCAGTGACTCAAGGGGGTCCCCCGGGTCCGAGCAGTTCTTC. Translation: CATSDSRGSPGSEQFF.

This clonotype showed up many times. DNA for the CDR3: TGTGCCAGCAGTTACAATGGGGACTATGGCTACACCTTC. This sequence encodes CASSYNGDYGYTF. V usage is TRBV6-5 and J usage is TRBJ1-2, with no clear D. CDR3 length equals 13 residues. Trimming removed 2 bases at V and 3 bases at J, with 7 bases between. Per germline, CDR1 MNHEY and CDR2 SVGAGI.

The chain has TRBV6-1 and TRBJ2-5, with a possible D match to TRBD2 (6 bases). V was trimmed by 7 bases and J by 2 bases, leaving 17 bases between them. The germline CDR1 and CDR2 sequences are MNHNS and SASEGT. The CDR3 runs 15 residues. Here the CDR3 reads CASTRRGGEQETQYF. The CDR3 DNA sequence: TGTGCCAGCACTCGGAGGGGCGGAGAACAAGAGACCCAGTACTTC.

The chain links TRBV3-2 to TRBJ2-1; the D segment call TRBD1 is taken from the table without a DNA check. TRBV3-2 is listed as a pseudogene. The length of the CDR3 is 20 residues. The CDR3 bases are TGTGCCAGCAGCCAAGTGTCGCCCGACAGAACTCCCTGGGGGTACAATGAGCAGTTCTTC. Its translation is CASSQVSPDRTPWGYNEQFF.